The 22 T cell receptor beta chains given below trace back to one sample, sequenced in a study of radiotherapy plus CTLA-4 blockade in lung cancer. Sequencing used immunoSEQ multiplex PCR; TCRdb keeps in-frame clones, though not all of them. The sample lists more than 90,000 clones; approximately 86% were seen once. The specimen was peripheral blood, collected from a patient treated with radiotherapy plus ipilimumab. Source of these receptors: a human donor with non-small cell lung cancer that progressed on radiotherapy plus ipilimumab.

The rearrangement uses TRBV7-9 and TRBJ2-3; 14 bases fit TRBD2. The V gene's germline CDR1 is SEHNR and CDR2 FQNEAQ (reference sequence). There are 17 residues in the CDR3. V was pared by 1 base and J by 6 bases, with 6 bases of the junction left unmatched. CDR3 DNA sequence: TGTGCCAGCAGCTTAGGGGGGACTAGCGGGAGCTGGGATACGCAGTATTTT. This codes for CASSLGGTSGSWDTQYF.

The CDR3 is CASPPGAGLNQETQYF. The DNA of the CDR3 is TGTGCCAGCCCTCCGGGGGCGGGGCTCAATCAAGAGACCCAGTACTTC. The rearrangement uses TRBV6-6 and TRBJ2-5; D might be TRBD1 or TRBD2, each matching 6 bases. Deletions cut 8 bases from V and 2 bases from J, with 21 bases between. Per the germline V gene, CDR1 is MNHNY and CDR2 is SVGAGI (reference sequence). The CDR3 is 16 residues long.

The chain couples TRBV9 to TRBJ2-3, with D hard to call. This CDR3 has 13 residues. CDR1 is SGDLS, CDR2 YYNGEE, per germline. V lost 0 bases, J lost 1 base, and 3 bases lay in between. In DNA form, the CDR3 reads TGTGCCAGCAGCGTAGGCGGCACAGATACGCAGTATTTT. It encodes CASSVGGTDTQYF.

This clone showed up just a few times. The V call is TRBV5-4, the J call TRBJ2-3; no clear D. Looked up from germline, CDR1 is SGHNT and CDR2 is YYREEE (reference sequence). The V end lost 4 bases, the J end lost 9 bases, and 15 bases lay between the germline ends. The CDR3 contains 13 residues. CDR3 DNA: TGTGCCAGCAGCCTGCACGAAGGTGGCACGCAGTATTTT. Translating gives CASSLHEGGTQYF.

This clone was counted once. The J gene is TRBJ2-3, the V gene TRBV7-3; 7 bases align to TRBD1. The CDR3 covers 15 residues. Germline loops: CDR1 SGHTA, CDR2 FQGTGA. Trimming took 1 base from V and 2 from J; bases not matched to a gene: 3. This CDR3 reads CASSLKGASTDTQYF. CDR3 sequence (DNA): TGTGCCAGCAGCTTAAAGGGGGCCTCCACAGATACGCAGTATTTT.

V gene TRBV29-1 combines with J gene TRBJ2-2, with TRBD2 matching 9 bases. The CDR3 is made up of 15 amino acids. Germline V gene sequence: CDR1 SQVTM, CDR2 ANQGSEA. Unmatched junction bases numbered 7, after V lost 4 bases and J lost 4 bases. The DNA for the CDR3 is TGCAGCGTTGTCGTTCTAGCGGGGAGCACCGGGGAGCTGTTTTTT. It encodes CSVVVLAGSTGELFF.

The V call is TRBV29-1, the J call TRBJ1-1; 7 bases match TRBD1. Germline CDR1 and CDR2: SQVTM and ANQGSEA. V dropped 3 bases and J dropped 0; count of bases not matched to a gene: 4. The CDR3 is 14 residues long. CDR3 nucleotide sequence: TGCAGCGTTGAGCCAGGGGGGGTGAACACTGAAGCTTTCTTT. Its protein is CSVEPGGVNTEAFF.

The chain combines TRBV18 with TRBJ1-2; D remains ambiguous. In germline, CDR1 is KGHSH, CDR2 LQKENI. The CDR3 runs 12 residues. V was shortened by 3 bases and J by 4 bases, with 6 bases between the two germline ends. DNA of the CDR3: TGTGCCAGCTCACCGGGCCCCTATGGCTACACCTTC. This sequence encodes CASSPGPYGYTF. The full variable domain, its missing parts supplied by reference TRBV18 and TRBJ1-2, is NAGVMQNPRHLVRRRGQEARLRCSPMKGHSHVYWYRQLPEEGLKFMVYLQKENIIDESGMPKERFSAEFPKEGPSILRIQQVVRGDSAAYFCASSPGPYGYTFGSGTRLTVV.

The V call is TRBV19, the J call TRBJ1-2; D call uncertain. This CDR3 has 16 amino acids. Germline loops: CDR1 LNHDA, CDR2 SQIVND (reference sequence). V lost 7 bases, J lost 1 base, and 19 bases lay in between. The CDR3 reads CASTLLARPLNYGYTF. The CDR3 DNA follows: TGTGCCAGTACCCTTTTGGCGCGGCCTCTTAACTATGGCTACACCTTC.

This clone was recorded only once. J is TRBJ1-2 and V is TRBV19; 9 nucleotides align to TRBD1. CDR1 and CDR2 from the germline V gene are LNHDA and SQIVND (reference sequence). The V and J ends lost 7 bases and 4 bases, in that order; junction bases with no gene match: 13. The CDR3 runs 16 residues. CDR3 coding DNA: TGTGCCAGTACCGCCCCCTCGGGACAGGGTACCTATGGCTACACCTTC. Amino acid sequence: CASTAPSGQGTYGYTF.

The chain links TRBV10-3 to TRBJ2-2, with 10 bases that match TRBD1. Germline V gene data show CDR1 as ENHRY and CDR2 as SYGVKD. The trim removed 6 bases at V and 8 bases at J, leaving 9 bases unmatched. The CDR3 totals 15 residues. As DNA, the CDR3 is TGTGCCATCAGAGATCGGGACAGGGGAGTGGGGGAGCTGTTTTTT. Translating gives CAIRDRDRGVGELFF.

This clone has a single count. The chain has TRBV2 and TRBJ2-5; TRBD1 agrees at 7 bases. Germline assignment: CDR1 SNHLY and CDR2 FYNNEI. After removal of 10 bases from V and 4 bases from J, the junction contained 6 bases not matched to a gene. There are 12 residues in the CDR3. CDR3 DNA sequence: TGTGCCAACCGACAGGGTGGAGAGACCCAGTACTTC. Protein: CANRQGGETQYF.

V usage is TRBV2 and J usage is TRBJ1-2; D possibly corresponds to TRBD1 (6 bases). V dropped 5 bases and J dropped 1 base, with 8 bases sitting between them. Germline V gene lookup returns CDR1 SNHLY and CDR2 FYNNEI. The CDR3 is made up of 13 amino acids. CDR3 nucleotide sequence: TGTGCCAGCAGTTTACAGGGTAACTATGGCTACACCTTC. It codes for CASSLQGNYGYTF.

The chain recombines TRBV6-5 with TRBJ1-3; 7 nucleotides line up with TRBD1. The CDR3 extends over 16 amino acids. The germline V gene has CDR1 MNHEY and CDR2 SVGAGI. The V gene end was trimmed by 2 bases and the J gene end by 3 bases; junction bases not matched to a gene: 7. The CDR3 is CASSYSRGRNGNTIYF. CDR3 DNA sequence: TGTGCCAGCAGTTACAGCAGGGGGAGGAATGGAAACACCATATATTTT.

The chain employs TRBV4-2 and TRBJ1-2; TRBD1 might be the D (5 bases). Germline V gene sequence: CDR1 LGHNA, CDR2 YNFKEQ. There are 14 residues in the CDR3. The ends were cut back, 0 bases at V and 8 bases at J, with 13 bases in the middle. CDR3 region: CASSQDRQGGGYTF. The CDR3 bases are TGTGCCAGCAGCCAAGATCGGCAGGGTGGGGGCTACACCTTC.

V and J are TRBV7-9 and TRBJ2-7; D is possibly TRBD2 (6 bases). Trimming shortened V by 8 bases and J by 6 bases, and 23 bases separated the two germline ends. This CDR3 spans 15 amino acids. Germline lookup yields CDR1 SEHNR and CDR2 FQNEAQ (reference sequence). CDR3 protein: CASGESGTPQSEQYF. In nucleotides, the CDR3 is TGTGCCAGCGGAGAGTCCGGGACTCCCCAGAGCGAGCAGTACTTC.

The rearrangement links TRBV6-5 to TRBJ2-3; 7 bases map to TRBD1. In germline, CDR1 is MNHEY, CDR2 SVGAGI. The ends lost 5 bases at V and 5 bases at J; junction bases unmatched: 10. This CDR3 is 15 amino acids long. The CDR3 coding sequence is TGTGCCAGCAGTGCCGGGACAGTTCGGCGAGATACGCAGTATTTT. This codes for CASSAGTVRRDTQYF.

For the CDR3, the DNA is TGCGCCAGCAAAAAGGACAGGGGGCGCGATGAGCAGTTCTTC. It specifies CASKKDRGRDEQFF. The J gene is TRBJ2-1, the V gene TRBV5-1, with 11 bases lining up with TRBD1. Germline V gene data show CDR1 as SGHRS and CDR2 as YFSETQ. With V trimmed by 6 bases and J by 8 bases, 7 bases remained unmatched. The CDR3 is made up of 14 amino acids.

This clone was detected a few times. This sample includes further DNA sequences coding for the same CDR3. This sequence joins TRBV18 and TRBJ1-1, with TRBD1 matching over 9 bases. This CDR3 region has 15 residues. CDR1 and CDR2 (germline): KGHSH, LQKENI. The J segment lost 5 bases and the V segment lost 0 bases, leaving 4 bases of the junction unmatched. For the CDR3, the DNA is TGTGCCAGCTCACCACCGAAGGACAGGGGAACTGAAGCTTTCTTT. Its protein is CASSPPKDRGTEAFF. Based on the CDR3 plus reference TRBV18 and TRBJ1-1, the full variable domain is NAGVMQNPRHLVRRRGQEARLRCSPMKGHSHVYWYRQLPEEGLKFMVYLQKENIIDESGMPKERFSAEFPKEGPSILRIQQVVRGDSAAYFCASSPPKDRGTEAFFGQGTRLTVV.

CDR3 in DNA: TGTGCCAGCAGCGCTAGCGGGAGGGCCTACACCGGGGAGCTGTTTTTT. Translating gives CASSASGRAYTGELFF. The gene calls are TRBV9 and TRBJ2-2, with 12 bases that match TRBD2. Germline V lookup: CDR1 SGDLS, CDR2 YYNGEE. The length of the CDR3 is 16 residues. V was pared by 3 bases and J by 3 bases, with 3 bases of the junction left unmatched.

This clone was observed a handful of times. The rearrangement joins TRBV6-6 to TRBJ1-1, with D uncertain. The CDR3 has 12 amino acids. The germline V and J ends were trimmed by 7 bases and 1 base, with 7 bases remaining between them. Germline V gives CDR1 MNHNY, CDR2 SVGAGI (reference sequence). The CDR3 reads CASNPRNTEAFF. CDR3 in DNA: TGTGCCAGCAACCCGAGGAACACTGAAGCTTTCTTT.

This chain connects TRBV5-1 to TRBJ2-2, with 9 bases matching TRBD1. Trimming cost V 4 bases and J 3 bases; bases outside gene matches: 4. The CDR3 consists of 15 residues. Germline CDR1 SGHRS, CDR2 YFSETQ. CDR3 in amino acids: CASSPRTGDTGELFF. Here the CDR3 DNA reads TGCGCCAGCAGCCCGAGGACAGGGGACACCGGGGAGCTGTTTTTT.